What follows are 17 T cell receptor beta chains derived from one specimen sequenced in a study of blood T cell repertoires in COVID-19. TCRdb's copy holds only in-frame clones and misses some; the assay was immunoSEQ multiplex PCR. The table records more than 120,000 clones, 88% of them present only once. Sample: peripheral blood. The origin of the receptors is a human donor in a cohort sampled during active COVID-19.

This clone was counted a single time. The chain couples TRBV29-1 to TRBJ1-2; no definite D call. The V end lost 4 bases, the J end lost 0 bases, and 12 bases lay between the germline ends. The CDR3 runs 14 residues. Germline CDR1 SQVTM, CDR2 ANQGSEA. CDR3 residues: CSVASHQANYGYTF. For the CDR3, the DNA is TGCAGCGTTGCGTCACATCAAGCTAACTATGGCTACACCTTC.

V is TRBV7-3 and J is TRBJ2-2; 10 bases match TRBD1. The V gene's germline CDR1 is SGHTA and CDR2 FQGTGA. This CDR3 region has 15 residues. The V gene end was trimmed by 4 bases and the J gene end by 6 bases; junction bases not matched to a gene: 5. The CDR3 sequence is CASSSSTGGAGELFF. CDR3 sequence (DNA): TGTGCCAGCAGCTCCTCGACAGGGGGCGCCGGGGAGCTGTTTTTT.

This chain connects TRBV12-3 or TRBV12-4 to TRBJ1-2; D remains unclear. CDR3 size: 13 residues. With 2 bases removed from V and 6 bases from J, the gap between germline ends came to 10 bases. CDR3 residues: CASSLLRNDGYTF. In DNA, the CDR3 is TGTGCCAGCAGTTTATTGCGGAATGATGGCTACACCTTC.

In this sample, this clone turned up once. CDR3 region: CASSSDRASYDTQYF. In nucleotides, the CDR3 is TGTGCCAGCAGTTCGGACAGGGCTTCATACGATACGCAGTATTTT. V and J are TRBV2 and TRBJ2-3, with 8 bases identical to TRBD1. The ends lost 5 bases at V and 6 bases at J; junction bases unmatched: 10. The CDR3 consists of 15 residues. Germline loops: CDR1 SNHLY, CDR2 FYNNEI.

The rearrangement uses TRBV7-9 and TRBJ2-2; maybe TRBD2 (6 bases). This CDR3 has 17 residues. V was shortened by 5 bases and J by 4 bases, with 20 bases between the two germline ends. Germline assignment: CDR1 SEHNR and CDR2 FQNEAQ (reference sequence). CDR3 sequence (DNA): TGTGCCAGCAGCCCAGGAGGGGCAGGGATTCTCACCGGGGAGCTGTTTTTT. Its translation: CASSPGGAGILTGELFF.

The genes are TRBV29-1 and TRBJ1-2; 7 bases are shared with TRBD1. Germline-derived CDR1 and CDR2 are SQVTM and ANQGSEA. There are 13 residues in the CDR3. Trimming cost V 7 bases and J 4 bases; bases outside gene matches: 9. In DNA, the CDR3 is TGCAGCGCTATTAACCGGGACAGCTATGGCTACACCTTC. Protein sequence: CSAINRDSYGYTF. Looking up the rest from reference TRBV29-1 and TRBJ1-2 gives the full variable domain: SAVISQKPSRDICQRGTSLTIQCQVDSQVTMMFWYRQQPGQSLTLIATANQGSEATYESGFVIDKFPISRPNLTFSTLTVSNMSPEDSSIYLCSAINRDSYGYTFGSGTRLTVV.

This clone was detected only a few times. The chain carries TRBV29-1 and TRBJ2-7; TRBD1 is a possible D gene (6 bases). V lost 4 bases to trimming and J lost 4 bases, with 14 bases between them. This CDR3 region has 13 residues. CDR1 SQVTM and CDR2 ANQGSEA come from the germline V gene. Here the CDR3 DNA reads TGCAGCGTTGCGACAGGTGGCCCTTACGAGCAGTACTTC. It translates to CSVATGGPYEQYF.

This clone was counted once. This rearrangement joins TRBV2 to TRBJ1-6; 8 nucleotides line up with TRBD1. CDR1 is SNHLY and CDR2 is FYNNEI in the germline V gene. J lost 7 bases, V lost 5 bases, and 7 bases had no gene match. This CDR3 has 15 residues. The CDR3: CASSSQGARNSPLHF. CDR3 nucleotides: TGTGCCAGCAGTTCCCAGGGGGCCCGGAATTCACCCCTCCACTTT. The variable domain in full, with the rest retrieved from reference TRBV2 and TRBJ1-6, is EPEVTQTPSHQVTQMGQEVILRCVPISNHLYFYWYRQILGQKVEFLVSFYNNEISEKSEIFDDQFSVERPDGSNFTLKIRSTKLEDSAMYFCASSSQGARNSPLHFGNGTRLTVT.

The gene calls are TRBV7-6 and TRBJ1-1; 7 bases agree with TRBD1. Germline V gene lookup returns CDR1 SGHVS and CDR2 FNYEAQ. Trimming at V came to 8 bases and at J to 1 base, leaving 10 bases not matched to a gene. This CDR3 has 15 amino acids. CDR3 loop: CASRKSGTENTEAFF. The CDR3 nucleotides are TGTGCCAGCCGAAAATCCGGGACAGAGAACACTGAAGCTTTCTTT.

This clone occurred once. The V gene is TRBV9, the J gene TRBJ2-3; D call uncertain. Trimming left V 4 bases short and J 3 bases short, with 6 bases between. Looked up from germline, CDR1 is SGDLS and CDR2 is YYNGEE. The CDR3 runs 12 residues. The CDR3, as DNA: TGTGCCAGCAGCTCCGGGACAGATACGCAGTATTTT. Its protein is CASSSGTDTQYF. Full variable domain (rest looked up from reference TRBV9 and TRBJ2-3): DSGVTQTPKHLITATGQRVTLRCSPRSGDLSVYWYQQSLDQGLQFLIQYYNGEERAKGNILERFSAQQFPDLHSELNLSSLELGDSALYFCASSSGTDTQYFGPGTRLTVL.

The V gene is TRBV18, the J gene TRBJ1-1; 7 bases are shared with TRBD1. Germline CDR1 reads KGHSH; CDR2 reads LQKENI. The V segment lost 6 bases and the J segment 5 bases; nucleotides outside the gene matches: 18. CDR3 length: 17 residues. The CDR3 DNA reads as TGTGCCAGCTCCCAACAGGGGCGATGGGCCACAAAGACTGAAGCTTTCTTT. It codes for CASSQQGRWATKTEAFF.

This chain uses TRBV7-2 with TRBJ2-2; a weak D match, TRBD2 (5 bases). V dropped 5 bases and J dropped 7 bases, with 14 bases sitting between them. The CDR3 totals 14 residues. Germline V lookup: CDR1 SGHTA, CDR2 FQGNSA. Written as DNA, the CDR3 is TGTGCCAGCAGCCCCCACCCCGCGGGCGGGGAGCTGTTTTTT. This gives the protein CASSPHPAGGELFF.

This chain uses TRBV27 with TRBJ2-7; 7 bases are shared with TRBD1. V lost 7 bases, J lost 4 bases, and 13 bases stayed unmatched. The CDR3 has 15 amino acids. The germline gives CDR1 MNHEY, CDR2 SMNVEV (reference sequence). The CDR3: CASTSSRTGGYEQYF. For the CDR3, the DNA is TGTGCCAGCACCTCGTCCCGGACAGGCGGGTACGAGCAGTACTTC.

This chain uses TRBV4-2 with TRBJ1-2; D unresolved. V lost 1 base, J lost 5 bases, and 8 bases lay in between. Germline values: CDR1 LGHNA, CDR2 YNFKEQ. CDR3 length: 13 residues. The CDR3 DNA follows: TGTGCCAGCAGCCAAGTTTCCGAGTATGGCTACACCTTC. This gives the protein CASSQVSEYGYTF.

J is TRBJ2-7 and V is TRBV18; D may be TRBD2 (5 bases). V lost 5 bases to trimming and J lost 4 bases, with 15 bases between them. Germline-derived CDR1 and CDR2 are KGHSH and LQKENI. This CDR3 region has 14 residues. This CDR3 reads CASSSREVGYEQYF. CDR3 in DNA: TGTGCCAGCTCATCCCGGGAAGTCGGGTACGAGCAGTACTTC.

The genes are TRBV5-4 and TRBJ1-1; 7 bases line up with TRBD1. Germline V gives CDR1 SGHNT, CDR2 YYREEE (reference sequence). J lost 7 bases, V lost 4 bases, and 10 bases had no gene match. There are 14 residues in the CDR3. CDR3 DNA: TGTGCCAGCAGCCCTGCGGAGGGGGCCAGTGAAGCTTTCTTT. Its translation is CASSPAEGASEAFF.

The chain links TRBV25-1 to TRBJ1-2, with 11 bases fitting TRBD1. Looked up from germline, CDR1 is MGHDK and CDR2 is SYGVNS. Trimming cost V 3 bases and J 8 bases; bases outside gene matches: 2. CDR3 length: 13 residues. The CDR3: CASSEWTGGGYTF. In DNA form, the CDR3 reads TGTGCCAGCAGTGAGTGGACAGGGGGCGGCTACACCTTC.